The present TCR beta chain was sequenced within a study of T cells in Graves' hyperthyroidism and ophthalmopathy. Overall study: Sampling of peripheral blood happened at initial diagnosis, prior to any treatment.

At least ten counts were recorded for this clonotype. TCR beta CDR3 regions were amplified from RNA transcripts. During a first-round RT-PCR of the TCR CDR3, the HTBI primer set was used. From the multiplex PCR reads, TCRdb called clonotypes with MiXCR, one entry per CDR3 protein. The table has 380,000 or so distinct CDR3 sequences, roughly 14% seen once. This CDR3 is built from 17 residues. The V and J ends lost 0 bases and 1 base respectively, with 16 bases between them. Germline loops: CDR1 MNHGY, CDR2 SAAAGT. With a duration under 2 months, the hyperthyroidism was newly diagnosed in patients aged 18 to 65. Blood dates from first hyperthyroidism diagnosis, before any ophthalmopathy symptoms. Using less than 12 ml of fresh peripheral blood, PBMCs were prepared.

The gene calls are TRBV6-8 and TRBJ2-7, with TRBD2 as a possible D gene (5 bases). The clonotype originates from a man aged 30-40 years with Graves' hyperthyroidism that later progressed to Graves' ophthalmopathy. Sequenced input: blood. As DNA, the CDR3 is TGTGCCAGCAGTTACTCGAGGCCAGCGGCAAGTTCCTACGAGCAGTACTTC. This codes for CASSYSRPAASSYEQYF.